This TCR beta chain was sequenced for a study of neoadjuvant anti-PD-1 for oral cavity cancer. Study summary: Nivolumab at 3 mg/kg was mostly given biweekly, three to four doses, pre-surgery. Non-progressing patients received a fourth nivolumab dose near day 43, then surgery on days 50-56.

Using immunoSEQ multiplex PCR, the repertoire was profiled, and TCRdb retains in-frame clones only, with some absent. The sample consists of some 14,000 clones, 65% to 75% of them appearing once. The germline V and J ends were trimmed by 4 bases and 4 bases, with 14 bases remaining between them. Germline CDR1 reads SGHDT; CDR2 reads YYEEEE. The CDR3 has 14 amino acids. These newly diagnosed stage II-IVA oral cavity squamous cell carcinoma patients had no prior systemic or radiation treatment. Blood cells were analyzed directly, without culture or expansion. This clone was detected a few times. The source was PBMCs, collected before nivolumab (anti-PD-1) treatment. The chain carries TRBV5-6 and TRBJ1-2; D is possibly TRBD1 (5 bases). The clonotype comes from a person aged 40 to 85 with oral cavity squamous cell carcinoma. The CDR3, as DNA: TGTGCCAGCAGCCCCTGGGGGGGTCTCTATGGCTACACCTTC. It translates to CASSPWGGLYGYTF.